This T cell receptor (beta chain) was retrieved from a study of shared clonotypes between healthy human individuals. Study as a whole: The donor pool was made up of two women and a few men aged 18 to 49.

Data came from immunoSEQ multiplex PCR; TCRdb stores just in-frame clones and leaves some out. The top ten clones hold 1.4% to 1.5% of a sample with 950,000 to 1,300,000 clones, around 74% of them seen once. Concerning this clone: The sample holds other DNA sequences that translate to the same CDR3.

Sequencing was performed on memory CD4+ T cells sorted from blood. As to subset: CD45RA-negative fraction. The sequence was collected from a man aged 18 to 29 in good health.

The CDR3 DNA is TGCGCCAGCAGCCAAGATACGGGGACAACCTATGGCTACACCTTC. It specifies CASSQDTGTTYGYTF. V usage is TRBV4-3 and J usage is TRBJ1-2; D might be TRBD1 (6 bases). This CDR3 contains 15 residues. V gave up 0 bases and J gave up 4 bases, with 12 bases separating them. CDR1 and CDR2 (germline): LGHNA, YSLEER.